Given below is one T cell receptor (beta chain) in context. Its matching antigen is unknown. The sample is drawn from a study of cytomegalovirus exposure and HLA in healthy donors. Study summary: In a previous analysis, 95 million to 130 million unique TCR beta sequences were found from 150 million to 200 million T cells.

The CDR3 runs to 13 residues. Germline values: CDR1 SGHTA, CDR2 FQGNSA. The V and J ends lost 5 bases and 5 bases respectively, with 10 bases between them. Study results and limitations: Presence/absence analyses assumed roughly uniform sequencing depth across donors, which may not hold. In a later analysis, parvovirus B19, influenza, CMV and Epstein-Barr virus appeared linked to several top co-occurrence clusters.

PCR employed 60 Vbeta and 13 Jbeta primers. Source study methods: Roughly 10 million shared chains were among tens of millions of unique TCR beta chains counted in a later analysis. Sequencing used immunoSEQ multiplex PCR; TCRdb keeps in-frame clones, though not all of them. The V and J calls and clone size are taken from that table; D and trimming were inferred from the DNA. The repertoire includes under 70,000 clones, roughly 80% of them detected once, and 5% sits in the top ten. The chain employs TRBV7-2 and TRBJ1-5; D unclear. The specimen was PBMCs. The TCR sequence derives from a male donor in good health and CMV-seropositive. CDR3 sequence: CASSETYYQPQHF. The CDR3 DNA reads TGTGCCAGCAGCGAGACATACTATCAGCCCCAGCATTTT.